Listed below are T cell receptor beta chains from one sample, sequenced in a study of blood T cell repertoires in COVID-19. The method was immunoSEQ multiplex PCR; TCRdb's version includes in-frame clones alone and lacks a portion of them. The sample holds about 240,000 clones; around 87% are singletons and the top ten take more than 6.5%. Specimen: peripheral blood. These receptors originate from a woman in her seventies with active or convalescent COVID-19. Each CDR3 is given with its conserved first and last residue. Each record gives: J gene, clone size, D gene, V gene, CDR3 protein, CDR3 DNA. D genes are given only for firm matches. A clone size is listed for some rows: how often the clone was seen (once, few, many), or a class if it is expanded.

J: TRBJ1-5
size: few
D: -
V: TRBV4-3
CDR3: CASSQAQGFNQPQHF
DNA: TGCGCCAGCAGCCAAGCACAGGGCTTCAATCAGCCCCAGCATTTT

J: TRBJ2-7
size: -
D: TRBD2
V: TRBV6-5
CDR3: CATAKGLSYEQYF
DNA: TGTGCCACCGCAAAGGGACTATCCTACGAGCAGTACTTC

J: TRBJ1-3
size: -
D: -
V: TRBV5-1
CDR3: CASSLAIGGPGNTIYF
DNA: TGCGCCAGCAGCTTGGCCATAGGGGGTCCTGGAAACACCATATATTTT

J: TRBJ2-6
size: -
D: -
V: TRBV5-5
CDR3: CASSLGGDGANVLTF
DNA: TGTGCCAGCAGCCTAGGAGGGGACGGGGCCAACGTCCTGACTTTC

J: TRBJ2-7
size: few
D: -
V: TRBV9
CDR3: CASSITGNYLGEQYF
DNA: TGTGCCAGCAGCATTACAGGGAATTATTTGGGGGAGCAGTACTTC

J: TRBJ2-7
size: once
D: TRBD2
V: TRBV24-1
CDR3: CATSDFTLGLVGDEQYF
DNA: TGTGCCACCAGTGATTTTACCCTCGGACTAGTAGGCGACGAGCAGTACTTC

J: TRBJ2-2
size: -
D: -
V: TRBV27
CDR3: CASNKITGGELFF
DNA: TGTGCCAGCAATAAAATTACAGGGGGGGAGCTGTTTTTT

J: TRBJ1-1
size: -
D: TRBD1
V: TRBV5-1
CDR3: CASSLRDRNTEAFF
DNA: TGCGCCAGCAGCCTCCGGGACAGGAACACTGAAGCTTTCTTT

J: TRBJ1-2
size: -
D: -
V: TRBV10-1
CDR3: CASSSDSLYGYTF
DNA: TGCGCCAGCAGTTCTGACAGTCTCTATGGCTACACCTTC

J: TRBJ2-3
size: -
D: TRBD2
V: TRBV7-3
CDR3: CASSAAGGPDTQYF
DNA: TGTGCCAGCAGCGCAGCGGGGGGGCCTGATACGCAGTATTTT

J: TRBJ1-5
size: -
D: TRBD1
V: TRBV2
CDR3: CASDGGGQGNQPQHF
DNA: TGTGCCTCCGATGGCGGGGGACAGGGCAATCAGCCCCAGCATTTT

J: TRBJ2-2
size: -
D: TRBD2
V: TRBV29-1
CDR3: CSAARGANTGELFF
DNA: TGCAGCGCCGCCCGGGGGGCGAACACCGGGGAGCTGTTTTTT

J: TRBJ1-1
size: -
D: -
V: TRBV6-6
CDR3: CASRVGGTEAFF
DNA: TGTGCCAGCAGGGTGGGGGGCACTGAAGCTTTCTTT

J: TRBJ1-4
size: -
D: -
V: TRBV18
CDR3: CASSPGSGLGEKLFF
DNA: TGTGCCAGCTCACCCGGGAGCGGTTTAGGGGAAAAACTGTTTTTT

J: TRBJ2-5
size: -
D: -
V: TRBV5-1
CDR3: CASSGVAGWETQYF
DNA: TGCGCCAGCAGCGGAGTGGCAGGGTGGGAGACCCAGTACTTC

J: TRBJ2-7
size: -
D: TRBD1
V: TRBV7-8
CDR3: CASSRPTGTDEQYF
DNA: TGTGCCAGCAGCCGACCGACAGGGACCGACGAGCAGTACTTC

J: TRBJ1-1
size: -
D: -
V: TRBV7-9
CDR3: CASSLSPLGLAFF
DNA: TGTGCCAGCAGCTTATCCCCTTTGGGGCTGGCTTTCTTT

J: TRBJ2-1
size: few
D: -
V: TRBV19
CDR3: CASSIAGSVAYNEQFF
DNA: TGTGCCAGTAGTATAGCGGGGTCGGTGGCCTACAATGAGCAGTTCTTC

J: TRBJ1-2
size: few
D: -
V: TRBV5-5
CDR3: CASRRTGSLGYTF
DNA: TGTGCCAGCCGGAGGACGGGTTCTTTGGGCTACACCTTC

J: TRBJ2-2
size: once
D: -
V: TRBV6-2/TRBV6-3
CDR3: CASSRTGELFF
DNA: TGTGCCAGCAGTCGTACCGGGGAGCTGTTTTTT

J: TRBJ1-5
size: -
D: -
V: TRBV19
CDR3: CASSIADQPQHF
DNA: TGTGCCAGTAGTATAGCGGATCAGCCCCAGCATTTT

J: TRBJ2-1
size: -
D: TRBD1
V: TRBV7-6
CDR3: CASSLGQGASNEQFF
DNA: TGTGCCAGCAGCTTAGGACAGGGGGCAAGCAATGAGCAGTTCTTC

J: TRBJ2-7
size: many
D: -
V: TRBV7-8
CDR3: CASSPQLNEQYF
DNA: TGTGCCAGCAGCCCTCAGTTGAACGAGCAGTACTTC

J: TRBJ2-1
size: -
D: TRBD2
V: TRBV6-4
CDR3: CASSEGSGGPGEQFF
DNA: TGTGCCAGCAGTGAAGGTAGCGGGGGGCCGGGTGAGCAGTTCTTC

J: TRBJ1-2
size: -
D: -
V: TRBV6-1
CDR3: CASSEAARAARGYTF
DNA: TGTGCCAGCAGTGAAGCCGCCAGGGCCGCTCGTGGCTACACCTTC

J: TRBJ2-7
size: -
D: TRBD2
V: TRBV19
CDR3: CAGREGAYEQYF
DNA: TGTGCCGGCCGGGAGGGGGCCTACGAGCAGTACTTC

J: TRBJ1-5
size: few
D: -
V: TRBV18
CDR3: CASSPRGDQPQHF
DNA: TGTGCCAGCTCACCTCGGGGGGATCAGCCCCAGCATTTT

J: TRBJ1-4
size: -
D: -
V: TRBV7-2
CDR3: CASSFTGSGEKLFF
DNA: TGTGCCAGCAGCTTTACAGGGTCGGGCGAAAAACTGTTTTTT

J: TRBJ2-2
size: -
D: TRBD1
V: TRBV5-1
CDR3: CASRKDMAGTGVGELFF
DNA: TGCGCCAGCAGGAAGGATATGGCGGGGACAGGGGTCGGGGAGCTGTTTTTT

J: TRBJ1-2
size: -
D: -
V: TRBV7-9
CDR3: CASSLGAISIGYTF
DNA: TGTGCCAGCAGCTTAGGGGCCATCTCAATTGGCTACACCTTC

J: TRBJ2-2
size: -
D: -
V: TRBV25-1
CDR3: CASSDRDTGELFF
DNA: TGTGCCAGCAGTGACAGGGACACCGGGGAGCTGTTTTTT

J: TRBJ2-3
size: -
D: -
V: TRBV3-1/TRBV3-2
CDR3: CASSQTSRGLTPYF
DNA: TGTGCCAGCAGCCAGACCTCTCGCGGCCTCACCCCGTATTTT

J: TRBJ1-4
size: -
D: TRBD1
V: TRBV3-1/TRBV3-2
CDR3: CASTAGTGGPPEEKLFF
DNA: TGTGCCAGCACAGCCGGGACAGGGGGCCCCCCAGAAGAAAAACTGTTTTTT

J: TRBJ2-5
size: -
D: -
V: TRBV20-1
CDR3: CSASEGQGAGTQYF
DNA: TGCAGTGCTAGTGAAGGTCAGGGAGCGGGGACCCAGTACTTC

J: TRBJ1-4
size: once
D: TRBD1
V: TRBV10-3
CDR3: CAISGVRGDGEKLFF
DNA: TGTGCCATCAGTGGGGTCAGGGGGGACGGAGAAAAACTGTTTTTT

J: TRBJ1-2
size: -
D: -
V: TRBV5-4
CDR3: CASSLVSGNLYGYTF
DNA: TGTGCCAGCAGCTTGGTGTCAGGAAACCTCTATGGCTACACCTTC

J: TRBJ2-2
size: -
D: -
V: TRBV7-2
CDR3: CASSIPRAGTGELFF
DNA: TGTGCCAGCAGCATCCCCCGGGCGGGTACCGGGGAGCTGTTTTTT

J: TRBJ2-1
size: -
D: -
V: TRBV19
CDR3: CASADFRGAEQFF
DNA: -

J: TRBJ2-5
size: -
D: TRBD1
V: TRBV7-8
CDR3: CASSPKGAPGETQYF
DNA: TGTGCCAGCAGCCCAAAGGGGGCGCCGGGAGAGACCCAGTACTTC

J: TRBJ1-6
size: -
D: TRBD1
V: TRBV5-6
CDR3: CASSSLQGAYNSPLHF
DNA: TGTGCCAGCAGCTCACTACAGGGGGCTTATAATTCACCCCTCCACTTT

J: TRBJ2-1
size: -
D: TRBD1
V: TRBV5-1
CDR3: CASSVTGAEQFF
DNA: TGCGCCAGCAGCGTGACAGGGGCTGAGCAGTTCTTC

J: TRBJ1-3
size: once
D: -
V: TRBV5-1
CDR3: CASSVGDTGNTIYF
DNA: TGCGCCAGCAGCGTTGGGGACACCGGAAACACCATATATTTT

J: TRBJ1-5
size: -
D: -
V: TRBV6-5
CDR3: CASSYNGGQPQHF
DNA: TGTGCCAGCAGTTACAACGGGGGTCAGCCCCAGCATTTT

J: TRBJ1-1
size: -
D: -
V: TRBV12-3/TRBV12-4
CDR3: CASSFRRNTEAFF
DNA: TGTGCCAGCAGTTTTAGGAGGAACACTGAAGCTTTCTTT

J: TRBJ1-1
size: -
D: -
V: TRBV5-1
CDR3: CASSLAGGATEAFF
DNA: TGCGCCAGCAGCTTGGCCGGAGGTGCCACTGAAGCTTTCTTT

J: TRBJ2-1
size: -
D: TRBD2
V: TRBV13
CDR3: CASSLGGRLSNEQFF
DNA: TGTGCCAGCAGCCTCGGGGGGAGGCTCAGCAATGAGCAGTTCTTC

J: TRBJ1-2
size: once
D: -
V: TRBV27
CDR3: CASSFTGQGGYTF
DNA: TGTGCCAGCAGTTTTACAGGGCAGGGAGGCTACACCTTC

J: TRBJ1-5
size: -
D: -
V: TRBV19
CDR3: CASKDMGNIGNQPQHF
DNA: TGTGCCAGTAAGGACATGGGTAATATTGGCAATCAGCCCCAGCATTTT

J: TRBJ1-2
size: -
D: -
V: TRBV12-3/TRBV12-4
CDR3: CASRSRGGYTF
DNA: TGTGCCAGCAGGTCCCGGGGTGGCTACACCTTC

J: TRBJ1-2
size: once
D: -
V: TRBV4-1
CDR3: CASSQLDLQGSNYGYTF
DNA: TGCGCCAGCAGCCAATTGGACCTCCAGGGAAGCAACTATGGCTACACCTTC

J: TRBJ1-1
size: -
D: TRBD1
V: TRBV6-5
CDR3: CASTGTENTEAFF
DNA: TGTGCCAGCACCGGGACAGAGAACACTGAAGCTTTCTTT

J: TRBJ2-4
size: -
D: -
V: TRBV9
CDR3: CASSTSLVGKNIQYF
DNA: TGTGCCAGCAGCACCAGCCTAGTAGGCAAAAACATTCAGTACTTC

J: TRBJ2-5
size: -
D: -
V: TRBV3-1/TRBV3-2
CDR3: CASSQEARYQETQYF
DNA: TGTGCCAGCAGCCAAGAGGCTAGGTACCAAGAGACCCAGTACTTC

J: TRBJ2-2
size: -
D: -
V: TRBV12-3/TRBV12-4
CDR3: CASSLPGTGELFF
DNA: TGTGCCAGCAGTTTACCGGGAACCGGGGAGCTGTTTTTT